The entry that follows covers one TCR delta chain sequence. This likely traces to a read error, being one base from a far larger clone. This CDR3 is also generated by other DNA sequences in the sample. The sample belongs to a study of γδ T cells in repeated Plasmodium falciparum infection. Looking at the study overall: Four controlled malaria infections with P. falciparum NF54 spanned around 91 weeks.

V shed 5 bases and J shed 3 bases, with 6 bases lying between them. Germline V gives CDR1 GEAIGNYY, CDR2 EKD. The CDR3 runs 11 residues. Bulk repertoires came from Vgamma9/Vdelta2+ or Vdelta2-negative gammadelta T cells flow-sorted from PBMC. TCRdb applied CATT to the multiplex PCR reads for clone calling. The sample yields some 100,000 delta-chain clones, under 1.5% seen once. The receptor was derived from a pool of human donors (malaria-infected and uninfected, not separated). Sequences were obtained from gamma-delta T cells from blood. The chain has TRDV2 and TRDJ1; D ambiguous. CDR3 nucleotides: TGTGCCTGTGGGGCGTCCGATAAACTCATCTTT. Its protein product is CACGASDKLIF.